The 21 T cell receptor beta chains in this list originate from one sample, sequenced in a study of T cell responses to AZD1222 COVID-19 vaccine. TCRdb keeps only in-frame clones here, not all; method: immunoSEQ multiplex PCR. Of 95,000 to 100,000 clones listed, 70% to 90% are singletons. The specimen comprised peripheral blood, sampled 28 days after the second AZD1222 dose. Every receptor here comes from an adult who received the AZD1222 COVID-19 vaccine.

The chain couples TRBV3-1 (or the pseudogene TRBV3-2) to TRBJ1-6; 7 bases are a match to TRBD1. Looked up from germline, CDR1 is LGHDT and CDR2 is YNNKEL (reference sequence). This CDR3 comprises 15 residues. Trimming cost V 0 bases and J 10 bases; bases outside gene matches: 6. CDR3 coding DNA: TGTGCCAGCAGCCAAGAGCAGGGGGTGGTGTCACCCCTCCACTTT. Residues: CASSQEQGVVSPLHF.

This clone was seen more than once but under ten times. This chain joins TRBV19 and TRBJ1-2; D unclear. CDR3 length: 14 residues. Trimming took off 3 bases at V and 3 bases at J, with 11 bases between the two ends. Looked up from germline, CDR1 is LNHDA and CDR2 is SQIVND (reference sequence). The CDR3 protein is CASSIYAEYYGYTF. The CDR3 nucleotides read TGTGCCAGTAGTATTTACGCAGAATACTATGGCTACACCTTC.

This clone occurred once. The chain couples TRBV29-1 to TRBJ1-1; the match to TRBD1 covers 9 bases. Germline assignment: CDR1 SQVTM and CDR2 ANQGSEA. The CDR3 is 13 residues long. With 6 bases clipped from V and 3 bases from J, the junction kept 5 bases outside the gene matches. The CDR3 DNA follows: TGCAGCGTAGGACAGGGGTGGGACACTGAAGCTTTCTTT. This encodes CSVGQGWDTEAFF.

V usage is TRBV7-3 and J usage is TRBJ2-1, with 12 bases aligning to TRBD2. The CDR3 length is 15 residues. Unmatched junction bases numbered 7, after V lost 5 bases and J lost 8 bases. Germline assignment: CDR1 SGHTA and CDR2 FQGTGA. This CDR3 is CASSTLAGGPDEQFF. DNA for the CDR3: TGTGCCAGCAGCACCCTAGCGGGGGGGCCCGATGAGCAGTTCTTC.

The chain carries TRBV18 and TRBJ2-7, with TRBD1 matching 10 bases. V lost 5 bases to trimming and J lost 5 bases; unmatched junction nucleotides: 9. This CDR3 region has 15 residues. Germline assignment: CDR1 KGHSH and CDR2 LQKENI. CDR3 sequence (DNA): TGTGCCAGCTCATCGGCCGGGACAGGGGCCCACGAGCAGTACTTC. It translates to CASSSAGTGAHEQYF.

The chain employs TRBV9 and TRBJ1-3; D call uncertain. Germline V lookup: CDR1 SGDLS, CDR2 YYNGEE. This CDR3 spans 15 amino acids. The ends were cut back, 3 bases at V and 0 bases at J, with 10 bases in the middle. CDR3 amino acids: CASSASTYSGNTIYF. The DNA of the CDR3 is TGTGCCAGCAGCGCAAGCACCTACTCTGGAAACACCATATATTTT. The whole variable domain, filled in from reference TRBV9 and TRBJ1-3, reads DSGVTQTPKHLITATGQRVTLRCSPRSGDLSVYWYQQSLDQGLQFLIQYYNGEERAKGNILERFSAQQFPDLHSELNLSSLELGDSALYFCASSASTYSGNTIYFGEGSWLTVV.

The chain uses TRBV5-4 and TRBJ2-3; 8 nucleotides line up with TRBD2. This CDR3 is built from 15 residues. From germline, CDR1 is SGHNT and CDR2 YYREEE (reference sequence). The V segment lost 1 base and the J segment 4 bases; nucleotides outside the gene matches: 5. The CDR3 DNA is TGTGCCAGCAGCTTGATAAGCGGGAGTCCAGATACGCAGTATTTT. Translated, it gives CASSLISGSPDTQYF.

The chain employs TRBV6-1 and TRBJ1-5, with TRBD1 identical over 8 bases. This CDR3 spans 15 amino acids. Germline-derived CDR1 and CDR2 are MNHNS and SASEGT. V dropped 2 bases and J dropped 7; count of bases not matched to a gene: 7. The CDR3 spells CASSEPRGPEQPQHF. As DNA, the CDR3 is TGTGCCAGCAGTGAACCCAGGGGGCCGGAGCAGCCCCAGCATTTT.

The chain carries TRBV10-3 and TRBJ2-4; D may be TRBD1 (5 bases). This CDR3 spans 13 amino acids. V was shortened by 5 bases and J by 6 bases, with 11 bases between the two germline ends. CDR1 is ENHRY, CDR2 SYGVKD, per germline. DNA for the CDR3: TGTGCCATCAGTTCAGGGCGCTTAAACATTCAGTACTTC. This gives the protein CAISSGRLNIQYF.

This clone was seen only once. The CDR3 reads CASSPMTGVSNGYTF. Written as DNA, the CDR3 is TGTGCCAGCTCACCGATGACAGGGGTATCGAATGGCTACACCTTC. The chain joins TRBV18 to TRBJ1-2; 8 positions match TRBD1. The V gene's germline CDR1 is KGHSH and CDR2 LQKENI. Unmatched junction bases numbered 9, after V lost 3 bases and J lost 6 bases. This CDR3 contains 15 residues. Variable domain in full (rest from reference TRBV18 and TRBJ1-2): NAGVMQNPRHLVRRRGQEARLRCSPMKGHSHVYWYRQLPEEGLKFMVYLQKENIIDESGMPKERFSAEFPKEGPSILRIQQVVRGDSAAYFCASSPMTGVSNGYTFGSGTRLTVV.

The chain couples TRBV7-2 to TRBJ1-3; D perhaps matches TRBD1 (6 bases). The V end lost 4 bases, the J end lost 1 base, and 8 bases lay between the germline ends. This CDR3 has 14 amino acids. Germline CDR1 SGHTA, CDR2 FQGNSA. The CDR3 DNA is TGTGCCAGCAGCTACGGGACATCTGGAAACACCATATATTTT. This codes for CASSYGTSGNTIYF.

The CDR3 sequence is CASSIMSTGGQPQHF. CDR3 nucleotide sequence: TGTGCCAGTAGTATCATGTCTACCGGTGGTCAGCCCCAGCATTTT. The rearrangement uses TRBV19 and TRBJ1-5; D gene ambiguous. Germline assignment: CDR1 LNHDA and CDR2 SQIVND (reference sequence). This CDR3 region has 15 residues. Trimming cost V 3 bases and J 6 bases, with 15 bases left between them. Looking up the rest from reference TRBV19 and TRBJ1-5 gives the full variable domain: DGGITQSPKYLFRKEGQNVTLSCEQNLNHDAMYWYRQDPGQGLRLIYYSQIVNDFQKGDIAEGYSVSREKKESFPLTVTSAQKNPTAFYLCASSIMSTGGQPQHFGDGTRLSIL.

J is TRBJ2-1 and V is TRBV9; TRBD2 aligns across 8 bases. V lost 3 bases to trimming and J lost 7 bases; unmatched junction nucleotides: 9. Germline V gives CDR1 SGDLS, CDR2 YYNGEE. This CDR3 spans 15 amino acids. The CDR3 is CASSAPGTRVNEQFF. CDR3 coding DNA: TGTGCCAGCAGCGCACCCGGGACTAGGGTTAATGAGCAGTTCTTC.

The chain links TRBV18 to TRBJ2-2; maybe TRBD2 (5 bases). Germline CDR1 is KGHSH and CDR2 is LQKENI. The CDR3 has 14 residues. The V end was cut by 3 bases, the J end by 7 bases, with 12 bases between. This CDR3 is CASSPVAGGGELFF. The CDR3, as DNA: TGTGCCAGCTCACCGGTGGCCGGAGGCGGGGAGCTGTTTTTT.

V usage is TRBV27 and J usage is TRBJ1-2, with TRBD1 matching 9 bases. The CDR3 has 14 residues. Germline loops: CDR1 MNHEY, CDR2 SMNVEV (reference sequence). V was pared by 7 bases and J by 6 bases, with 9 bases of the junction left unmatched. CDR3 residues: CASTLTGGSHGYTF. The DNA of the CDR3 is TGTGCCAGCACCCTTACAGGGGGCTCACATGGCTACACCTTC.

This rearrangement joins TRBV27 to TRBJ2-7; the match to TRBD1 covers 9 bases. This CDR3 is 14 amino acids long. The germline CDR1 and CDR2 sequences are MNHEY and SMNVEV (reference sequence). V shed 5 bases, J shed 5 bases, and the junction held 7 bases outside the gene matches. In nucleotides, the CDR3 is TGTGCCAGCAGTGAGTGGACAGGGGCAGACGAGCAGTACTTC. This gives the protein CASSEWTGADEQYF.

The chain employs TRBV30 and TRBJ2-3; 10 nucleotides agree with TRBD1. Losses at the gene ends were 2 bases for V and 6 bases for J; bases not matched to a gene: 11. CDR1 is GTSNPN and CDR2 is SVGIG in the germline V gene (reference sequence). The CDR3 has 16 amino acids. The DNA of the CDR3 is TGTGCCTGGAGTTTGACAGGGGGCAGTGGACTGGATACGCAGTATTTT. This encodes CAWSLTGGSGLDTQYF.

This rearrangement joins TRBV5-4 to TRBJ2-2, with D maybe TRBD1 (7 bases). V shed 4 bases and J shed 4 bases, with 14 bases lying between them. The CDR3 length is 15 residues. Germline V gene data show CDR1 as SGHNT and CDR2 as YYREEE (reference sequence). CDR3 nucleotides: TGTGCCAGCAGCCCGGTCCAGGGGGGCACCGGGGAGCTGTTTTTT. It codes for CASSPVQGGTGELFF.

In DNA, the CDR3 is TGTGCCACCAGCAGAGATCGCGTTTGGGACAATGAGCAGTTCTTC. Translated: CATSRDRVWDNEQFF. This chain links TRBV15 with TRBJ2-1; D remains ambiguous. The CDR3 runs to 15 residues. Germline V gene data show CDR1 as LNHNV and CDR2 as YYDKDF (reference sequence). Trimming removed 0 bases from V and 5 bases from J, with 11 bases in between.

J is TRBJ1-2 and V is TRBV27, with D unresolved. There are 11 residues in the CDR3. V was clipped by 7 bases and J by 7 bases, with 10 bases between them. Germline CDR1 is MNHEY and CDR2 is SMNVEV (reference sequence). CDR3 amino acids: CASNPRAGYTF. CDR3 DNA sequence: TGTGCCAGCAACCCTAGGGCTGGCTACACCTTC.

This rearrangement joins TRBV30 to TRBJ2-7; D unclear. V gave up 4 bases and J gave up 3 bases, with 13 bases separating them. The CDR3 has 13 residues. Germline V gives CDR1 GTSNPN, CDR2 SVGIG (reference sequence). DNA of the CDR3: TGTGCCTGGACCCACGACATCTACTACGAGCAGTACTTC. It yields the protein CAWTHDIYYEQYF.